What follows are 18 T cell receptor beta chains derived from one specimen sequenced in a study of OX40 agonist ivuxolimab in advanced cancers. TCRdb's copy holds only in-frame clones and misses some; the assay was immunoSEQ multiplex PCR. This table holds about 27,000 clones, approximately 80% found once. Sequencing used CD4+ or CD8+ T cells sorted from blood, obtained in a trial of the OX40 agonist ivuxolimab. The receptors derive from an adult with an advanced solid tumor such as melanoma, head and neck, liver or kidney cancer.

The CDR3 loop is CAWNFGAWGNTIYF. The CDR3, as DNA: TGTGCCTGGAATTTTGGGGCTTGGGGAAACACCATATATTTT. The chain uses TRBV30 and TRBJ1-3; tentatively, D is TRBD1 (5 bases). Trimming removed 4 bases from V and 4 bases from J, with 14 bases in between. CDR1 and CDR2 from the germline V gene are GTSNPN and SVGIG (reference sequence). This CDR3 contains 14 residues. Filled out from reference TRBV30 and TRBJ1-3, the complete variable domain reads SQTIHQWPATLVQPVGSPLSLECTVEGTSNPNLYWYRQAAGRGLQLLFYSVGIGQISSEVPQNLSASRPQDRQFILSSKKLLLSDSGFYLCAWNFGAWGNTIYFGEGSWLTVV.

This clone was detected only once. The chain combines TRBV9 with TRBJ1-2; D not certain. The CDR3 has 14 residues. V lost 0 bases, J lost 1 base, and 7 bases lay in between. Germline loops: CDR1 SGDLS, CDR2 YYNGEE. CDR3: CASSVGFVNYGYTF. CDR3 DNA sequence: TGTGCCAGCAGCGTAGGATTCGTTAACTATGGCTACACCTTC.

CDR3 DNA: TGTGCCAGCAGTTACTCGAAGCTGGGGAATACGCAGTATTTT. Translated: CASSYSKLGNTQYF. The rearrangement links TRBV6-5 to TRBJ2-3, with no clear D. V was pared by 0 bases and J by 7 bases, with 11 bases between. The CDR3 is 14 amino acids. Germline loops: CDR1 MNHEY, CDR2 SVGAGI.

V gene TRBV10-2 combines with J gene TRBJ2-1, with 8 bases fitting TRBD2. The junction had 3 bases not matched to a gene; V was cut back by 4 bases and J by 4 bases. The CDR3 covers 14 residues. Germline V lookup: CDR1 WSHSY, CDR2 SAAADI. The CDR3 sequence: CASSVLAGYNEQFF. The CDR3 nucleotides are TGCGCCAGCAGTGTCCTAGCGGGTTACAATGAGCAGTTCTTC.

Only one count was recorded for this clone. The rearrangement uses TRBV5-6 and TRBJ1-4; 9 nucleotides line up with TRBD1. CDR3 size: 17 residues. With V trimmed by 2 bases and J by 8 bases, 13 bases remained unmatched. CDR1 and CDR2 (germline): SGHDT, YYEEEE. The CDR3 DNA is TGTGCCAGCAGCTTCGGGACAGGGATTTTCTGGGAAGAAAAACTGTTTTTT. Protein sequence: CASSFGTGIFWEEKLFF.

In nucleotides, the CDR3 is TGTGCCAGCAGCTTAAGGGCTAGCGGGGGGGCGGAAGAGACCCAGTACTTC. It codes for CASSLRASGGAEETQYF. This rearrangement joins TRBV7-6 to TRBJ2-5, with 12 bases identical to TRBD2. The V gene's germline CDR1 is SGHVS and CDR2 FNYEAQ. After removal of 2 bases from V and 3 bases from J, the junction contained 7 bases not matched to a gene. The CDR3 totals 17 residues. The full variable domain, completed using reference TRBV7-6 and TRBJ2-5, is GAGVSQSPRYKVTKRGQDVALRCDPISGHVSLYWYRQALGQGPEFLTYFNYEAQQDKSGLPNDRFSAERPEGSISTLTIQRTEQRDSAMYRCASSLRASGGAEETQYFGPGTRLLVL.

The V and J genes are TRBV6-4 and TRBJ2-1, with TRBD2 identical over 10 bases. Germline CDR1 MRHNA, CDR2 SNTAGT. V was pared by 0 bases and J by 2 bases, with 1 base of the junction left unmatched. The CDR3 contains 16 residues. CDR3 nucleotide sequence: TGTGCCAGCAGTGACTCAGGGACTAGCGCCTACAATGAGCAGTTCTTC. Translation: CASSDSGTSAYNEQFF.

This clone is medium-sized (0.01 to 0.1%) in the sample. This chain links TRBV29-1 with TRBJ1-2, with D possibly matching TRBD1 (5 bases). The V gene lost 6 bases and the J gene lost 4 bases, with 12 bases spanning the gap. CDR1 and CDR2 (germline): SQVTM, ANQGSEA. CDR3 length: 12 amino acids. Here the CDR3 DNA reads TGCAGCGTCGTGACAGACGTCTATGGCTACACCTTC. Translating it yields CSVVTDVYGYTF.

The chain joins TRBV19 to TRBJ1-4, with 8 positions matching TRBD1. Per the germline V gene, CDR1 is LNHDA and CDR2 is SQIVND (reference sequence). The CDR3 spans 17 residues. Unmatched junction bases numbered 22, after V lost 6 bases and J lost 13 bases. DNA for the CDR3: TGTGCCAGTAGCTCCGCCTTATCCCGGGACAGGACTTCTGGACTGTTTTTT. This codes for CASSSALSRDRTSGLFF.

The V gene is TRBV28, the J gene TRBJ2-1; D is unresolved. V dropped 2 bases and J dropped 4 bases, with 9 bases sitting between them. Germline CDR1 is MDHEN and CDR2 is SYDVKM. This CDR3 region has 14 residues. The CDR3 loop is CASSLRAAYNEQFF. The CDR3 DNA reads TGTGCCAGCAGTTTAAGGGCAGCTTACAATGAGCAGTTCTTC.

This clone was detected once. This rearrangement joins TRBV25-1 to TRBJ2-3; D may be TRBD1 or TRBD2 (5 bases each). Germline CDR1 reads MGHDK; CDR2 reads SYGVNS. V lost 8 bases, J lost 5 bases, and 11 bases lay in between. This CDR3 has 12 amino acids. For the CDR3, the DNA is TGTGCCAGCCGGGACCTCCGAGATACGCAGTATTTT. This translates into CASRDLRDTQYF.

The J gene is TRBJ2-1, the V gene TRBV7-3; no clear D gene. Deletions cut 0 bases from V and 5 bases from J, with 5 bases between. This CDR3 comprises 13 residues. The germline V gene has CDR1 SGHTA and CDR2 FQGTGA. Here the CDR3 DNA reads TGTGCCAGCAGCTTAACTGTCAACAATGAGCAGTTCTTC. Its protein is CASSLTVNNEQFF.

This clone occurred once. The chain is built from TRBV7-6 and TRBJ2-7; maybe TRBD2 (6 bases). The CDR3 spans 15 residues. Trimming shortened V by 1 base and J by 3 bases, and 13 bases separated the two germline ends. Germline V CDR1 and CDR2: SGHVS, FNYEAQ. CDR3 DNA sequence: TGTGCCAGCAGCTTAGGATCTAGCGCTGACTACGAGCAGTACTTC. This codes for CASSLGSSADYEQYF.

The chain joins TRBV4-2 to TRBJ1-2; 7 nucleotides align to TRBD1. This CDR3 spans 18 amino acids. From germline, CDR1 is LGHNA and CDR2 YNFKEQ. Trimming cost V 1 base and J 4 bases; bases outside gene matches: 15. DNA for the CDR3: TGTGCCAGCAGCCAAGGAACCGGGACAGCACTAGGGGCCTATGGCTACACCTTC. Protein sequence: CASSQGTGTALGAYGYTF.

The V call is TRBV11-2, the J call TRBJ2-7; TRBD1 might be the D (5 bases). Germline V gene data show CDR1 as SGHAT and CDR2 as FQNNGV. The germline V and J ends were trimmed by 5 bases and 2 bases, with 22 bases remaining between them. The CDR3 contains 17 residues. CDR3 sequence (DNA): TGTGCCAGCAGCCCGTACCTTAGGGGCCCCATGGCCTACGAGCAGTACTTC. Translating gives CASSPYLRGPMAYEQYF.

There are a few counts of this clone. The DNA of the CDR3 is TGTGCCACCAGCAGAGATCGTGGGCAGACACGGGAGCTGTTTTTT. Translated: CATSRDRGQTRELFF. This chain links TRBV15 with TRBJ2-2; D is unresolved. The CDR3 length is 15 residues. Germline V gene data show CDR1 as LNHNV and CDR2 as YYDKDF (reference sequence). The V end was cut by 0 bases, the J end by 9 bases, with 14 bases between.

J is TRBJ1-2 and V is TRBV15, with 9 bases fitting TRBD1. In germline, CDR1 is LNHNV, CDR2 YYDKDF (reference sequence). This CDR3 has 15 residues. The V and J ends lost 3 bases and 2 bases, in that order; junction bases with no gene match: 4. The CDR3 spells CATSRDRGANYGYTF. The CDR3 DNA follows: TGTGCCACCAGCAGGGACAGGGGCGCGAACTATGGCTACACCTTC. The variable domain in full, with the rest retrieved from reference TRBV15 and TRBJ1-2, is DAMVIQNPRYQVTQFGKPVTLSCSQTLNHNVMYWYQQKSSQAPKLLFHYYDKDFNNEADTPDNFQSRRPNTSFCFLDIRSPGLGDTAMYLCATSRDRGANYGYTFGSGTRLTVV.

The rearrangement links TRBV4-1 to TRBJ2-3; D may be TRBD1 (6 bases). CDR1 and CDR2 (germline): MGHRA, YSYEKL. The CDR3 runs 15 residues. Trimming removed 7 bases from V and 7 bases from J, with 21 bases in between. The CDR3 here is CASTKQGHPLNTQYF. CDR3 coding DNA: TGCGCCAGCACCAAACAGGGACATCCTTTAAATACGCAGTATTTT.